These T cell receptor beta chains were read from a single sample in a study of T cells in Graves' hyperthyroidism and ophthalmopathy. TCRdb independently ran MiXCR on the multiplex PCR reads; one entry per CDR3 protein. The data contain 600,000 to 900,000 distinct CDR3 sequences, roughly 15% of them singletons. Specimen: blood. All receptors derive from a man between 18 and 35 years old with Graves' hyperthyroidism. CDR3s include the opening cysteine and the closing phenylalanine or tryptophan. A D gene is named only where the DNA matches it firmly. Clone size is shown for a subset of rows, as once, few, many or a class of expanded clone.

CDR3 length: 14; V gene: TRBV7-2; J gene: TRBJ1-2; clone size: few; D gene: NA; CDR3 protein: CASSFVGGDCGYTF; CDR3 DNA: TGTGCCAGCAGCTTCGTAGGGGGAGACTGTGGCTACACCTTC
CDR3 length: 15; V gene: TRBV7-2; J gene: TRBJ2-7; clone size: many; D gene: NA; CDR3 protein: CASSPHSGHIYEQYF; CDR3 DNA: TGTGCCAGCAGCCCTCACTCGGGACATATCTACGAGCAGTACTTC
CDR3 length: 14; V gene: TRBV30; J gene: TRBJ2-1; clone size: many; D gene: NA; CDR3 protein: CAWSAGIGRNEQFF; CDR3 DNA: TGTGCCTGGAGTGCCGGGATAGGTAGAAATGAGCAGTTCTTC
CDR3 length: 15; V gene: TRBV6-4; J gene: TRBJ2-7; clone size: few; D gene: NA; CDR3 protein: CASSEYPTGSYEQYF; CDR3 DNA: TGTGCCAGCAGTGAGTATCCCACCGGCTCCTACGAGCAGTACTTC
CDR3 length: 13; V gene: TRBV20-1; J gene: TRBJ2-3; clone size: once; D gene: NA; CDR3 protein: CSGILVSGDTQYF; CDR3 DNA: TGCAGTGGTATACTAGTATCCGGAGATACGCAGTATTTT
CDR3 length: 14; V gene: TRBV24-1; J gene: TRBJ2-7; clone size: many; D gene: NA; CDR3 protein: CATSDPGTDSEQYF; CDR3 DNA: TGTGCCACCAGTGACCCCGGGACCGACAGCGAGCAGTACTTC
CDR3 length: 15; V gene: TRBV4-1; J gene: TRBJ1-1; clone size: NA; D gene: NA; CDR3 protein: CASSQEADMNTEAFF; CDR3 DNA: TGCGCCAGCAGCCAAGAGGCAGACATGAACACTGAAGCTTTCTTT
CDR3 length: 15; V gene: TRBV3-1; J gene: TRBJ1-3; clone size: NA; D gene: NA; CDR3 protein: CASSQGRGSGNTIYF; CDR3 DNA: TGTGCCAGCAGCCAAGGGCGGGGCTCTGGAAACACCATATATTTT
CDR3 length: 15; V gene: TRBV13; J gene: TRBJ2-7; clone size: NA; D gene: TRBD1; CDR3 protein: CASSGGQGVSYEQYF; CDR3 DNA: TGTGCCAGCAGCGGGGGACAGGGGGTCTCCTACGAGCAGTACTTC
CDR3 length: 16; V gene: TRBV27; J gene: TRBJ1-6; clone size: few; D gene: TRBD1; CDR3 protein: CASRMGTGEGNSPLHF; CDR3 DNA: TGTGCCAGCAGAATGGGAACAGGGGAGGGCAATTCACCCCTCCACTTT
CDR3 length: 17; V gene: TRBV7-2; J gene: TRBJ2-1; clone size: many; D gene: TRBD2; CDR3 protein: CASSFGQPVAGGLEQFF; CDR3 DNA: TGTGCCAGCAGCTTTGGGCAGCCCGTAGCGGGAGGGTTAGAGCAGTTCTTC
CDR3 length: 13; V gene: TRBV11-2; J gene: TRBJ2-1; clone size: many; D gene: NA; CDR3 protein: CASRGVANNEQFF; CDR3 DNA: TGTGCCAGCAGAGGGGTGGCTAACAATGAGCAGTTCTTC
CDR3 length: 15; V gene: TRBV6-1; J gene: TRBJ1-3; clone size: few; D gene: NA; CDR3 protein: CASSVEPYSGNTIYF; CDR3 DNA: TGTGCCAGCAGTGTGGAGCCCTACTCTGGAAACACCATATATTTT
CDR3 length: 14; V gene: TRBV5-1; J gene: TRBJ2-1; clone size: few; D gene: TRBD2; CDR3 protein: CAASGGLAGNEQFF; CDR3 DNA: TGCGCCGCCTCGGGGGGACTAGCGGGGAATGAGCAGTTCTTC
CDR3 length: 15; V gene: TRBV20-1; J gene: TRBJ2-2; clone size: NA; D gene: TRBD2; CDR3 protein: CSAPTSGRGTGELFF; CDR3 DNA: TGCAGTGCTCCGACTAGCGGGAGAGGTACCGGGGAGCTGTTTTTT
CDR3 length: 16; V gene: TRBV19; J gene: TRBJ2-3; clone size: NA; D gene: TRBD2; CDR3 protein: CASSTPSGMTTDTQYF; CDR3 DNA: TGTGCCAGTAGCACGCCAAGCGGGATGACCACAGATACGCAGTATTTT
CDR3 length: 12; V gene: TRBV6-1; J gene: TRBJ2-7; clone size: few; D gene: NA; CDR3 protein: CASKTASYEQYF; CDR3 DNA: TGTGCCAGCAAAACAGCTTCGTACGAGCAGTACTTC
CDR3 length: 16; V gene: TRBV20-1; J gene: TRBJ2-7; clone size: NA; D gene: TRBD2; CDR3 protein: CSARDLSSGTRGEQYF; CDR3 DNA: TGCAGTGCTAGAGATCTTTCTAGCGGTACTCGTGGTGAGCAGTACTTC
CDR3 length: 12; V gene: TRBV30; J gene: TRBJ2-5; clone size: NA; D gene: NA; CDR3 protein: CAWSVWEETQYF; CDR3 DNA: TGTGCCTGGAGTGTATGGGAAGAGACCCAGTACTTC
CDR3 length: 15; V gene: TRBV4-1; J gene: TRBJ2-1; clone size: NA; D gene: TRBD2; CDR3 protein: CASSQVRRGSNEQFF; CDR3 DNA: TGCGCCAGCAGCCAAGTTCGGCGCGGGAGTAATGAGCAGTTCTTC
CDR3 length: 17; V gene: TRBV2; J gene: TRBJ2-1; clone size: NA; D gene: TRBD2; CDR3 protein: CASSERRTSGNVDEQFF; CDR3 DNA: TGTGCCAGCAGTGAAAGAAGGACTAGCGGGAATGTAGATGAGCAGTTCTTC
CDR3 length: 16; V gene: TRBV4-1; J gene: TRBJ2-7; clone size: NA; D gene: NA; CDR3 protein: CASSQVSRRLSYEQYF; CDR3 DNA: TGCGCCAGCAGCCAAGTTTCTCGCCGCCTCTCCTACGAGCAGTACTTC
CDR3 length: 14; V gene: TRBV27; J gene: TRBJ2-7; clone size: many; D gene: TRBD1; CDR3 protein: CASSLFGTGVEQYF; CDR3 DNA: TGTGCCAGCAGTTTATTCGGGACAGGGGTCGAGCAGTACTTC
CDR3 length: 16; V gene: TRBV19; J gene: TRBJ2-7; clone size: few; D gene: NA; CDR3 protein: CASSMHGRVTSYEQYF; CDR3 DNA: TGTGCCAGTAGTATGCATGGGCGGGTAACCTCCTACGAGCAGTACTTC
CDR3 length: 15; V gene: TRBV20-1; J gene: TRBJ2-1; clone size: NA; D gene: NA; CDR3 protein: CSARDLAPYENEQFF; CDR3 DNA: TGCAGTGCTAGAGATTTAGCCCCCTATGAGAATGAGCAGTTCTTC
CDR3 length: 16; V gene: TRBV12-3/TRBV12-4; J gene: TRBJ1-1; clone size: many; D gene: TRBD1; CDR3 protein: CASSPGQGGMNTEAFF; CDR3 DNA: TGTGCCAGCAGCCCCGGACAGGGAGGCATGAACACTGAAGCTTTCTTT
CDR3 length: 14; V gene: TRBV28; J gene: TRBJ2-1; clone size: many; D gene: NA; CDR3 protein: CASTQVTGGAPQFF; CDR3 DNA: TGTGCCAGCACCCAAGTTACAGGGGGGGCCCCTCAGTTCTTC
CDR3 length: 14; V gene: TRBV20-1; J gene: TRBJ2-7; clone size: many; D gene: TRBD2; CDR3 protein: CSARGTSGSYEQYF; CDR3 DNA: TGCAGTGCTAGGGGGACTAGCGGCTCCTACGAGCAGTACTTC
CDR3 length: 16; V gene: TRBV6-1; J gene: TRBJ2-2; clone size: NA; D gene: TRBD2; CDR3 protein: CASSYIVAGGTGELFF; CDR3 DNA: TGTGCCAGCAGTTATATTGTAGCGGGAGGCACCGGGGAGCTGTTTTTT
CDR3 length: 14; V gene: TRBV28; J gene: TRBJ1-2; clone size: NA; D gene: NA; CDR3 protein: CASSLRGGVGGYTF; CDR3 DNA: TGTGCCAGCAGCCTTCGGGGGGGGGTCGGGGGCTACACCTTC
CDR3 length: 14; V gene: TRBV6-5; J gene: TRBJ2-1; clone size: NA; D gene: NA; CDR3 protein: CASSYSSRFNEQFF; CDR3 DNA: TGTGCCAGCAGTTACTCTTCTAGGTTCAATGAGCAGTTCTTC
CDR3 length: 15; V gene: TRBV10-2; J gene: TRBJ2-1; clone size: NA; D gene: TRBD2; CDR3 protein: CASTIAGSAYNEQFF; CDR3 DNA: TGCGCCAGCACCATAGCGGGATCCGCCTACAATGAGCAGTTCTTC
CDR3 length: 16; V gene: TRBV12-3/TRBV12-4; J gene: TRBJ1-2; clone size: many; D gene: NA; CDR3 protein: CASSLARRGANYGYTF; CDR3 DNA: TGTGCCAGCAGTTTAGCGAGGAGGGGGGCCAACTATGGCTACACCTTC
CDR3 length: 14; V gene: TRBV7-3; J gene: TRBJ2-2; clone size: NA; D gene: NA; CDR3 protein: CASSLLQGAGELFF; CDR3 DNA: TGTGCCAGCAGCTTACTCCAGGGAGCCGGGGAGCTGTTTTTT
CDR3 length: 14; V gene: TRBV9; J gene: TRBJ1-4; clone size: few; D gene: NA; CDR3 protein: CASSVESFNEKLFF; CDR3 DNA: TGTGCCAGCAGCGTAGAATCCTTTAATGAAAAACTGTTTTTT
CDR3 length: 14; V gene: TRBV28; J gene: TRBJ2-2; clone size: many; D gene: NA; CDR3 protein: CASSLSPGDGELFF; CDR3 DNA: TGTGCCAGCAGTTTATCACCCGGGGACGGGGAGCTGTTTTTT
CDR3 length: 15; V gene: TRBV4-2; J gene: TRBJ1-1; clone size: NA; D gene: TRBD1; CDR3 protein: CASSQGGQGVTEAFF; CDR3 DNA: TGTGCCAGCAGCCAAGGGGGCCAGGGGGTCACTGAAGCTTTCTTT
CDR3 length: 14; V gene: TRBV6-5; J gene: TRBJ1-6; clone size: few; D gene: NA; CDR3 protein: CASSYLGFDSPLHF; CDR3 DNA: TGTGCCAGCAGTTACCTGGGGTTTGATTCACCCCTCCACTTT
CDR3 length: 16; V gene: TRBV12-3/TRBV12-4; J gene: TRBJ1-1; clone size: NA; D gene: NA; CDR3 protein: CASSLISQVPNTEAFF; CDR3 DNA: TGTGCCAGCAGTCTCATCTCACAGGTTCCGAACACTGAAGCTTTCTTT
CDR3 length: 15; V gene: TRBV27; J gene: TRBJ1-6; clone size: NA; D gene: NA; CDR3 protein: CASRYQATYNSPLHF; CDR3 DNA: TGTGCCAGCAGATACCAGGCAACTTATAATTCACCCCTCCACTTT
CDR3 length: 11; V gene: TRBV10-3; J gene: TRBJ2-3; clone size: many; D gene: NA; CDR3 protein: CAIRTTDTQYF; CDR3 DNA: TGTGCCATCAGGACCACAGATACGCAGTATTTT
CDR3 length: 13; V gene: TRBV19; J gene: TRBJ2-7; clone size: NA; D gene: NA; CDR3 protein: CASTDENSYEQYF; CDR3 DNA: TGTGCCAGTACCGACGAGAACTCCTACGAGCAGTACTTC
CDR3 length: 13; V gene: TRBV4-3; J gene: TRBJ2-7; clone size: NA; D gene: NA; CDR3 protein: CASSHERGYEQYF; CDR3 DNA: TGCGCCAGCAGCCACGAACGGGGTTACGAGCAGTACTTC
CDR3 length: 13; V gene: TRBV18; J gene: TRBJ2-5; clone size: few; D gene: NA; CDR3 protein: CASSPQTRETQYF; CDR3 DNA: TGTGCCAGCTCACCACAGACAAGAGAGACCCAGTACTTC
CDR3 length: 13; V gene: TRBV2; J gene: TRBJ1-5; clone size: NA; D gene: NA; CDR3 protein: CASRPRSNQPQHF; CDR3 DNA: TGTGCCAGCAGGCCGCGGAGCAATCAGCCCCAGCATTTT
CDR3 length: 15; V gene: TRBV6-5; J gene: TRBJ1-1; clone size: many; D gene: NA; CDR3 protein: CASSYGTSGGTEAFF; CDR3 DNA: TGTGCCAGCAGTTACGGGACGTCGGGGGGCACTGAAGCTTTCTTT
CDR3 length: 14; V gene: TRBV28; J gene: TRBJ2-7; clone size: many; D gene: TRBD1; CDR3 protein: CASSLRQGRYEQYF; CDR3 DNA: TGTGCCAGCAGTTTACGACAGGGTCGCTACGAGCAGTACTTC
CDR3 length: 13; V gene: TRBV20-1; J gene: TRBJ2-7; clone size: few; D gene: NA; CDR3 protein: CSALPLAFGEQYF; CDR3 DNA: TGCAGTGCTCTCCCCCTGGCTTTCGGGGAGCAGTACTTC
CDR3 length: 14; V gene: TRBV10-3; J gene: TRBJ2-7; clone size: NA; D gene: TRBD1; CDR3 protein: CAIRPTGSPYEQYF; CDR3 DNA: TGTGCCATCAGACCGACAGGGTCCCCCTACGAGCAGTACTTC
CDR3 length: 16; V gene: TRBV4-1; J gene: TRBJ1-4; clone size: NA; D gene: NA; CDR3 protein: CASSQDTWAGDEKLFF; CDR3 DNA: TGCGCCAGCAGCCAAGATACCTGGGCAGGCGATGAAAAACTGTTTTTT
CDR3 length: 15; V gene: TRBV6-1; J gene: TRBJ2-2; clone size: few; D gene: TRBD2; CDR3 protein: CASRSTGGPGGELFF; CDR3 DNA: TGTGCCAGCAGGTCTACGGGAGGGCCCGGCGGGGAGCTGTTTTTT
CDR3 length: 12; V gene: TRBV5-5; J gene: TRBJ2-3; clone size: many; D gene: NA; CDR3 protein: CASSTDRDTQYF; CDR3 DNA: TGTGCCAGCAGCACCGATCGGGATACGCAGTATTTT
CDR3 length: 11; V gene: TRBV5-1; J gene: TRBJ2-1; clone size: few; D gene: NA; CDR3 protein: CASSLDRREFF; CDR3 DNA: TGCGCCAGCAGCTTGGACAGAAGGGAGTTCTTC
CDR3 length: 16; V gene: TRBV9; J gene: TRBJ2-1; clone size: few; D gene: NA; CDR3 protein: CASSPGGGRGVNEQFF; CDR3 DNA: TGTGCCAGCAGCCCAGGGGGCGGGAGAGGTGTCAATGAGCAGTTCTTC
CDR3 length: 12; V gene: TRBV18; J gene: TRBJ2-5; clone size: many; D gene: NA; CDR3 protein: CASSPAGETQYF; CDR3 DNA: TGTGCCAGCAGCCCCGCGGGGGAGACCCAGTACTTC
CDR3 length: 14; V gene: TRBV20-1; J gene: TRBJ2-5; clone size: few; D gene: NA; CDR3 protein: CSARVDVLQETQYF; CDR3 DNA: TGCAGTGCTAGAGTGGACGTGCTCCAAGAGACCCAGTACTTC
CDR3 length: 18; V gene: TRBV27; J gene: TRBJ2-3; clone size: many; D gene: TRBD2; CDR3 protein: CASSSGLAGTTSTDTQYF; CDR3 DNA: TGTGCCAGCAGCTCGGGACTAGCGGGCACAACTAGCACAGATACGCAGTATTTT
CDR3 length: 12; V gene: TRBV7-9; J gene: TRBJ2-7; clone size: many; D gene: NA; CDR3 protein: CASSFIGGGQYF; CDR3 DNA: TGTGCCAGCAGCTTTATTGGGGGAGGGCAGTACTTC
CDR3 length: 13; V gene: TRBV27; J gene: TRBJ1-1; clone size: NA; D gene: NA; CDR3 protein: CASSSPIGLEAFF; CDR3 DNA: TGTGCCAGCAGCTCACCGATTGGACTTGAAGCTTTCTTT